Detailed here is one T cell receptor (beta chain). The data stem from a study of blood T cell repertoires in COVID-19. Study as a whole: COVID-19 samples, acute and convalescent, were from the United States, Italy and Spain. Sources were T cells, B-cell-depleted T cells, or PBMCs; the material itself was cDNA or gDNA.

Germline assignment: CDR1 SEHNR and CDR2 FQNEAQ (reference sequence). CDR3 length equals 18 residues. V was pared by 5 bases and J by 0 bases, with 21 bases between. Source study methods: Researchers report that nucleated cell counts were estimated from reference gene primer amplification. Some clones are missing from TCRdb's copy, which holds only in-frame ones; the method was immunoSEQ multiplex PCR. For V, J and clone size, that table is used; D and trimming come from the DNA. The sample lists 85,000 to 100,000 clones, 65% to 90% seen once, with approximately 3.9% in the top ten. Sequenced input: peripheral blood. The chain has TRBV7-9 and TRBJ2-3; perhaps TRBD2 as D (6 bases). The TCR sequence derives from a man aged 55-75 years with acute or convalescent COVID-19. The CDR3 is CASSPLGGPTSSTDTQYF. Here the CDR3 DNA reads TGTGCCAGCAGCCCCCTGGGAGGACCGACCTCTAGCACAGATACGCAGTATTTT. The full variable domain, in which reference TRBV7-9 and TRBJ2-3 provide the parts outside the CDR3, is DTGVSQNPRHKITKRGQNVTFRCDPISEHNRLYWYRQTLGQGPEFLTYFQNEAQLEKSRLLSDRFSAERPKGSFSTLEIQRTEQGDSAMYLCASSPLGGPTSSTDTQYFGPGTRLTVL.